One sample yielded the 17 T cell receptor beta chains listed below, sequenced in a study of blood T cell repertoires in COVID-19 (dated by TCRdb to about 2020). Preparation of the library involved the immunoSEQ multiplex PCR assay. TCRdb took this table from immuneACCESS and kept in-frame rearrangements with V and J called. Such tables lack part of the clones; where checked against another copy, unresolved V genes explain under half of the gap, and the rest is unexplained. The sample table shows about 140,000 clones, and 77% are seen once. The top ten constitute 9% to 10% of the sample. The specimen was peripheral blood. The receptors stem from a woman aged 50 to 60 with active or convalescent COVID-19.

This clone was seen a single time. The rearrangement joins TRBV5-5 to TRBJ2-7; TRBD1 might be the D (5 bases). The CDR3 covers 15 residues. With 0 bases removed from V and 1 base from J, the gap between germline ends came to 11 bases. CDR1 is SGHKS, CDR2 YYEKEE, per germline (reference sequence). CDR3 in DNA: TGTGCCAGCAGCTTGGTGGCCGCAGGGTCCTACGAGCAGTACTTC. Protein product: CASSLVAAGSYEQYF.

This CDR3 reads CASTSRGEGNYGYTF. CDR3 bases: TGTGCCAGCACCAGCCGCGGGGAGGGGAACTATGGCTACACCTTC. The chain links TRBV6-5 to TRBJ1-2; D might be TRBD1 (5 bases). Looked up from germline, CDR1 is MNHEY and CDR2 is SVGAGI. CDR3 length: 15 amino acids. V shed 7 bases and J shed 2 bases, with 17 bases lying between them.

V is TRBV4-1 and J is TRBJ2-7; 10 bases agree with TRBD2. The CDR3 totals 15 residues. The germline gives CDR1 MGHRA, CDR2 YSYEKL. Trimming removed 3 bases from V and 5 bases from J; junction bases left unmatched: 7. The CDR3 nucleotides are TGCGCCAGCAGCCAGGCTAGCGGGAGAGAAGACGAGCAGTACTTC. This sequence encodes CASSQASGREDEQYF.

This CDR3 reads CASSPRPADNSPLHF. CDR3 sequence (DNA): TGTGCCAGCTCACCACGGCCCGCGGATAATTCACCCCTCCACTTT. The chain uses TRBV18 and TRBJ1-6; D gene ambiguous. This CDR3 contains 15 residues. From germline, CDR1 is KGHSH and CDR2 LQKENI. The germline V and J ends were trimmed by 1 base and 5 bases, with 9 bases remaining between them.

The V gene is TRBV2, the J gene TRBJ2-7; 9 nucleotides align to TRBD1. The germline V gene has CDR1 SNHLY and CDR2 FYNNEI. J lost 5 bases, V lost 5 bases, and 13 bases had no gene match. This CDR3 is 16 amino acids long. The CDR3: CASSPLDGQGSHEQYF. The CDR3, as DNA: TGTGCCAGCAGTCCCCTCGACGGACAGGGGTCCCACGAGCAGTACTTC.

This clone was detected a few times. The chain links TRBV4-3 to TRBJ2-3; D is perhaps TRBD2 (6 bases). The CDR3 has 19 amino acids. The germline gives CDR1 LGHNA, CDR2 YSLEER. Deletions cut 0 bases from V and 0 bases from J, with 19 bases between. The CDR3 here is CASSQDGLFRETSTDTQYF. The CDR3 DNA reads TGCGCCAGCAGCCAAGATGGCCTTTTTCGGGAGACGAGCACAGATACGCAGTATTTT.

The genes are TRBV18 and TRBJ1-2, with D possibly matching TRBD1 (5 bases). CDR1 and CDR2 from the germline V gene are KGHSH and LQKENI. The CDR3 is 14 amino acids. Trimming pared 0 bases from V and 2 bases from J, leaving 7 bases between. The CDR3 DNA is TGTGCCAGCTCACCACCTCAGGGAAACTATGGCTACACCTTC. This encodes CASSPPQGNYGYTF.

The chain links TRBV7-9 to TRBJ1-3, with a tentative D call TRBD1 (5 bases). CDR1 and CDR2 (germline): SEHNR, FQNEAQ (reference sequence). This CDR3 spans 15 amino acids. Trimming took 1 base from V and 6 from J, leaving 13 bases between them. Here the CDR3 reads CASSLVSGTENTIYF. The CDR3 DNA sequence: TGTGCCAGCAGCTTAGTCAGCGGGACCGAAAACACCATATATTTT. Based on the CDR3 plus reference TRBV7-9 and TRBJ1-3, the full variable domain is DTGVSQNPRHKITKRGQNVTFRCDPISEHNRLYWYRQTLGQGPEFLTYFQNEAQLEKSRLLSDRFSAERPKGSFSTLEIQRTEQGDSAMYLCASSLVSGTENTIYFGEGSWLTVV.

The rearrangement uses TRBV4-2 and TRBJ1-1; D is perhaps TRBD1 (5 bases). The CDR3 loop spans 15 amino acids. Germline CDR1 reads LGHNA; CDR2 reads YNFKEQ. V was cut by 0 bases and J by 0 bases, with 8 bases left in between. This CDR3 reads CASSQDRVLNTEAFF. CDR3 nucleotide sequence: TGTGCCAGCAGCCAAGACAGGGTTTTGAACACTGAAGCTTTCTTT.

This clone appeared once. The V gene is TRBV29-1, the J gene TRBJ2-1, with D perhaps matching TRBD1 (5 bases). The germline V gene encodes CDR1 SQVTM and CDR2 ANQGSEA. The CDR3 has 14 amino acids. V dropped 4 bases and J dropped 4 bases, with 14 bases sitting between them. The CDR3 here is CSVVTAGIYNEQFF. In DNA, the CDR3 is TGCAGCGTTGTTACGGCAGGGATTTACAATGAGCAGTTCTTC.

In nucleotides, the CDR3 is TGTGCCAGCAGCTCCGTTGACAGGGGCAGGGCAAATGAAAAACTGTTTTTT. Its translation is CASSSVDRGRANEKLFF. The chain recombines TRBV5-5 with TRBJ1-4; TRBD1 aligns across 8 bases. Germline CDR1 reads SGHKS; CDR2 reads YYEKEE (reference sequence). The CDR3 covers 17 residues. Trimming removed 3 bases from V and 5 bases from J; junction bases left unmatched: 12.

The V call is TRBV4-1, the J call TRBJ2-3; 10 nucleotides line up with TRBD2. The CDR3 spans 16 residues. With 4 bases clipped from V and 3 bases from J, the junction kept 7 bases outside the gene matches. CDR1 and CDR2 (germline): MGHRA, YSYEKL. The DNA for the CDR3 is TGCGCCAGCAGCCCCCATGGAGCGGGAGGGACAGATACGCAGTATTTT. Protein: CASSPHGAGGTDTQYF.

The CDR3 sequence is CASSQRLGEDTQYF. In DNA, the CDR3 is TGTGCCAGCAGTCAAAGACTAGGGGAGGATACGCAGTATTTT. The chain carries TRBV6-5 and TRBJ2-3; weak D call: TRBD2 (6 bases). The V gene lost 5 bases and the J gene lost 6 bases, with 15 bases spanning the gap. The germline V gene has CDR1 MNHEY and CDR2 SVGAGI. The CDR3 extends over 14 amino acids.

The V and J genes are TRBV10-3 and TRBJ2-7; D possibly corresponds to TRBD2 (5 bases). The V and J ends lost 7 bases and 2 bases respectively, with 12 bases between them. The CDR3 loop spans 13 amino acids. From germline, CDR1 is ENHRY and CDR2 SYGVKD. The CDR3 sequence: CAIKAGETYEQYF. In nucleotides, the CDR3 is TGTGCCATCAAGGCGGGCGAGACCTACGAGCAGTACTTC.

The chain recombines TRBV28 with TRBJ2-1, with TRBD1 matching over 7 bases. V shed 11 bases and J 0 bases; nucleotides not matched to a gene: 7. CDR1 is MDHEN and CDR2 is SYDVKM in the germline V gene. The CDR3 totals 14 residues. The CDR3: CAAQTGTSYNEQFF. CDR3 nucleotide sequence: TGTGCCGCCCAGACAGGGACCTCCTACAATGAGCAGTTCTTC.

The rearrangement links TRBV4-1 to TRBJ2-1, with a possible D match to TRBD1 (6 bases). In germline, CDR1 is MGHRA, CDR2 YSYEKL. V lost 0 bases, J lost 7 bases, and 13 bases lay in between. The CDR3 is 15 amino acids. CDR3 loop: CASSQDTGMWNEQFF. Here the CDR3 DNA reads TGCGCCAGCAGCCAAGACACAGGGATGTGGAATGAGCAGTTCTTC.

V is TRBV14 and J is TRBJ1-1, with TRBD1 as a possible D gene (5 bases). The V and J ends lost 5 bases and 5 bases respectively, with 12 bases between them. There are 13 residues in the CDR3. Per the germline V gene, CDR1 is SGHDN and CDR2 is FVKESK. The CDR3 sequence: CASSWGVETEAFF. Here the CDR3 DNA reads TGTGCCAGCAGCTGGGGCGTTGAGACTGAAGCTTTCTTT.